The 9 T cell receptor beta chains reported below all come from one sample, sequenced in a study of sequential checkpoint blockade in melanoma. Specified treatment: randomized to nivolumab then ipilimumab (arm A) or the reverse (arm B). Assay used: immunoSEQ multiplex PCR; TCRdb lists only in-frame clones, some missing. The data contain approximately 10,000 clones, less than 80% of them singletons. Material: CD8+ T cells sorted from blood (inferred from file names), obtained from a patient given nivolumab and ipilimumab in sequence. The receptors derive from a human donor with melanoma.

The rearrangement uses TRBV7-6 and TRBJ1-2; tentative D call: TRBD1 (6 bases). The V end was cut by 1 base, the J end by 6 bases, with 15 bases between. CDR3 size: 15 residues. Germline-derived CDR1 and CDR2 are SGHVS and FNYEAQ. The CDR3 DNA sequence: TGTGCCAGCAGCTTAGGATTATCAGGGGCGAATGGCTACACCTTC. Translating gives CASSLGLSGANGYTF.

This clone was seen a few times. V gene TRBV6-1 combines with J gene TRBJ1-2; TRBD1 matches 8 bases. The CDR3 length is 15 residues. The J segment lost 4 bases and the V segment lost 7 bases, leaving 11 bases of the junction unmatched. The germline CDR1 and CDR2 sequences are MNHNS and SASEGT. The CDR3 DNA follows: TGTGCCAGCACCAAGGGACAGGAGAAATCCTATGGCTACACCTTC. This translates into CASTKGQEKSYGYTF.

The V gene is TRBV19, the J gene TRBJ1-1; 7 bases agree with TRBD1. The germline V gene has CDR1 LNHDA and CDR2 SQIVND (reference sequence). With V trimmed by 5 bases and J by 3 bases, 9 bases remained unmatched. There are 15 residues in the CDR3. This CDR3 reads CASSSSPRGDTEAFF. CDR3 nucleotide sequence: TGTGCCAGTAGTTCTTCCCCCAGGGGGGACACTGAAGCTTTCTTT.

The chain combines TRBV4-1 with TRBJ2-3, with D perhaps matching TRBD1 (5 bases). The CDR3 is 16 residues long. V shed 0 bases and J shed 1 base, with 11 bases lying between them. Germline lookup yields CDR1 MGHRA and CDR2 YSYEKL. The CDR3 coding sequence is TGCGCCAGCAGCCAAGATAGGGGATTTGGCACAGATACGCAGTATTTT. It translates to CASSQDRGFGTDTQYF.

The genes are TRBV9 and TRBJ1-1, with 10 bases matching TRBD1. The V and J ends lost 0 bases and 4 bases, in that order; junction bases with no gene match: 0. Germline V gene lookup returns CDR1 SGDLS and CDR2 YYNGEE. The CDR3 is 14 residues long. The CDR3 loop is CASSVGTGGTEAFF. For the CDR3, the DNA is TGTGCCAGCAGCGTAGGGACAGGGGGCACTGAAGCTTTCTTT.

The chain is built from TRBV6-1 and TRBJ2-7, with TRBD1 as a possible D gene (6 bases). Germline V gene data show CDR1 as MNHNS and CDR2 as SASEGT. Trimming removed 4 bases from V and 4 bases from J, with 23 bases in between. The CDR3 totals 17 residues. The CDR3 sequence is CASSGTNQDRFLYEQYF. In nucleotides, the CDR3 is TGTGCCAGCAGTGGTACAAATCAGGACAGATTCCTTTACGAGCAGTACTTC.

The rearrangement uses TRBV27 and TRBJ1-1; TRBD1 aligns across 10 bases. The CDR3 extends over 15 amino acids. Germline V gene data show CDR1 as MNHEY and CDR2 as SMNVEV (reference sequence). After removal of 0 bases from V and 9 bases from J, the junction contained 7 bases not matched to a gene. The CDR3 DNA reads TGTGCCAGCAGTTTATCGGGGGGACAGGGGCGCAAAGCTTTCTTT. The encoded protein is CASSLSGGQGRKAFF.

The J gene is TRBJ1-1, the V gene TRBV25-1, with 7 bases that match TRBD1. The germline V gene has CDR1 MGHDK and CDR2 SYGVNS. The V and J ends lost 1 base and 5 bases, in that order; junction bases with no gene match: 7. The CDR3 runs 15 residues. This CDR3 reads CASSESSTGRTEAFF. In nucleotides, the CDR3 is TGTGCCAGCAGTGAATCCTCGACAGGGCGGACTGAAGCTTTCTTT.

This chain links TRBV29-1 with TRBJ1-2; maybe TRBD1 (6 bases). Germline V CDR1 and CDR2: SQVTM, ANQGSEA. There are 13 residues in the CDR3. Trimming stripped 7 bases from V and 7 bases from J, with 19 bases between. CDR3 DNA: TGCAGCGCCCGGGACATCGTAATGGGTGGCTACACCTTC. It codes for CSARDIVMGGYTF.